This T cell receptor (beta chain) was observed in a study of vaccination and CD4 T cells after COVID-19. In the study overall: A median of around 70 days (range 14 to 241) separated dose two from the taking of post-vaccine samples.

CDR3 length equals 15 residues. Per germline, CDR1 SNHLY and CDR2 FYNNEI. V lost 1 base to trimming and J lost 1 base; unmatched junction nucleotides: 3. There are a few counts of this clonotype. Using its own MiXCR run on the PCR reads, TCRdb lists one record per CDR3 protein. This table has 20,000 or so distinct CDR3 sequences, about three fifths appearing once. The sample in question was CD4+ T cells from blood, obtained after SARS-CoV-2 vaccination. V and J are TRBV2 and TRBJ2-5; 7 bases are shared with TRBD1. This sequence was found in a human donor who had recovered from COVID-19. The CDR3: CASSEDRGSQETQYF. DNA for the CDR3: TGTGCCAGCAGTGAAGACAGGGGATCCCAAGAGACCCAGTACTTC.